One and the same sample provided the 14 T cell receptor beta chains below, sequenced in a study of T-cell memory formation after mild COVID-19. TCRdb used MiXCR to reprocess the 5' RACE reads, holding one entry per CDR3 protein. The sample lists tens of thousands of distinct CDR3 sequences, roughly 21% occurring once. The material sequenced was PBMCs or a T cell subset sorted from them (not recorded which). Source of these receptors: an adult who had mild COVID-19 (a few samples of this study predate the infection). Cell type and time point are not known.

The chain uses TRBV20-1 and TRBJ2-1, with 10 bases fitting TRBD2. Looked up from germline, CDR1 is DFQATT and CDR2 is SNEGSKA (reference sequence). The CDR3 covers 16 residues. Trimming took 0 bases from V and 7 from J; bases not matched to a gene: 9. The CDR3 region has the DNA TGCAGTGCTAGAGATATGGCTAGCGGGAGTTATAATGAGCAGTTCTTC. Its protein product is CSARDMASGSYNEQFF.

The chain couples TRBV15 to TRBJ2-7; D is unresolved. The CDR3 spans 13 residues. With 4 bases removed from V and 6 bases from J, the gap between germline ends came to 13 bases. Germline lookup yields CDR1 LNHNV and CDR2 YYDKDF (reference sequence). The CDR3 nucleotides are TGTGCCACCAGCAAACCCTCCGAGCCCGAGCAGTACTTC. Its protein product is CATSKPSEPEQYF.

V is TRBV7-7 and J is TRBJ2-5; 8 bases align to TRBD2. With V trimmed by 3 bases and J by 0 bases, 3 bases remained unmatched. Germline CDR1 SSHAT, CDR2 FNYEAQ (reference sequence). The CDR3 spans 15 residues. The CDR3 reads CASSLQRGYQETQYF. The CDR3 DNA reads as TGTGCCAGCAGCTTGCAGCGGGGGTACCAAGAGACCCAGTACTTC.

The rearrangement links TRBV7-9 to TRBJ1-2; D remains ambiguous. Germline V gene sequence: CDR1 SEHNR, CDR2 FQNEAQ (reference sequence). The CDR3 consists of 13 residues. Trimming cost V 0 bases and J 6 bases, with 8 bases left between them. The CDR3 nucleotides read TGTGCCAGCAGCTTAGCGGCAGGAGATGGCTACACCTTC. Encoded protein: CASSLAAGDGYTF.

This clonotype is labeled medium-sized. V gene TRBV5-1 combines with J gene TRBJ2-7; D is possibly TRBD2 (5 bases). This CDR3 has 13 residues. V lost 5 bases and J lost 6, with 15 bases in between. Germline V gives CDR1 SGHRS, CDR2 YFSETQ. CDR3 sequence reads: CASSLTSGIEQYF. CDR3 sequence (DNA): TGCGCCAGCAGTCTGACGTCGGGGATCGAGCAGTACTTC.

This clonotype has ten or more counts. The genes are TRBV20-1 and TRBJ2-7, with TRBD1 matching over 9 bases. This CDR3 is built from 16 residues. CDR1 and CDR2 (germline): DFQATT, SNEGSKA (reference sequence). Trimming cost V 0 bases and J 6 bases; bases outside gene matches: 12. The CDR3 DNA reads TGCAGTGCTAGAGATAACCTTGGGACAGGGTTTGGCGAGCAGTACTTC. It translates to CSARDNLGTGFGEQYF.

This clonotype was found many times. The V and J genes are TRBV6-2 or TRBV6-3 and TRBJ2-7; TRBD1 agrees at 8 bases. V shed 5 bases and J 2 bases; nucleotides not matched to a gene: 8. The CDR3 covers 15 residues. Germline CDR1 reads MNHEY; CDR2 reads SVGEGT. CDR3 sequence: CASSISGQDTYEQYF. In DNA, the CDR3 is TGTGCCAGCAGTATATCGGGACAGGATACCTACGAGCAGTACTTC.

Relative to its sample, this clonotype is medium-sized. This chain connects TRBV29-1 to TRBJ2-1; 9 bases map to TRBD2. CDR1 is SQVTM, CDR2 ANQGSEA, per germline. The CDR3 extends over 14 amino acids. V lost 3 bases and J lost 8; bases outside the gene matches: 8. CDR3 protein: CSVEVSGSMYEQFF. In DNA form, the CDR3 reads TGCAGCGTTGAGGTTAGCGGGAGTATGTATGAGCAGTTCTTC.

The table lists this clonotype with many counts. The J gene is TRBJ2-6, the V gene TRBV20-1, with D possibly being TRBD1 (6 bases). The V gene lost 5 bases and the J gene lost 0 bases, with 17 bases spanning the gap. The CDR3 length is 17 residues. Germline CDR1 and CDR2: DFQATT and SNEGSKA (reference sequence). The CDR3 DNA reads as TGCAGTGCTTCTACCGGGACACGGAGCTCTGGGGCCAACGTCCTGACTTTC. Translation gives CSASTGTRSSGANVLTF.

This clonotype has at least ten counts. The rearrangement uses TRBV7-3 and TRBJ2-1; D is ambiguous. CDR3 length: 14 residues. Germline V gene data show CDR1 as SGHTA and CDR2 as FQGTGA. With 4 bases removed from V and 6 bases from J, the gap between germline ends came to 13 bases. Here the CDR3 DNA reads TGTGCCAGCAGCTCCTCTGGACCATCCAATGAGCAGTTCTTC. It codes for CASSSSGPSNEQFF.

The gene calls are TRBV9 and TRBJ2-7; possible D gene TRBD2, 6 bases. Trimming shortened V by 0 bases and J by 6 bases, and 13 bases separated the two germline ends. Germline CDR1 is SGDLS and CDR2 is YYNGEE. The CDR3 covers 14 residues. The CDR3 here is CASSVAGRGGEQYF. The CDR3 nucleotides read TGTGCCAGCAGCGTAGCGGGCCGGGGAGGCGAGCAGTACTTC. The full variable domain, in which reference TRBV9 and TRBJ2-7 provide the parts outside the CDR3, is DSGVTQTPKHLITATGQRVTLRCSPRSGDLSVYWYQQSLDQGLQFLIQYYNGEERAKGNILERFSAQQFPDLHSELNLSSLELGDSALYFCASSVAGRGGEQYFGPGTRLTVT.

The rearrangement joins TRBV29-1 to TRBJ1-4; D perhaps matches TRBD1 (5 bases). Germline assignment: CDR1 SQVTM and CDR2 ANQGSEA. The CDR3 length is 11 residues. Trimming cost V 6 bases and J 17 bases, with 19 bases left between them. For the CDR3, the DNA is TGCAGCGTCACGAGCCAGGGCCGTTTATTTTTT. It specifies CSVTSQGRLFF.

This clonotype was seen repeatedly, ten times or more. J is TRBJ2-1 and V is TRBV7-3, with 7 bases aligning to TRBD2. Germline assignment: CDR1 SGHTA and CDR2 FQGTGA. Unmatched junction bases numbered 8, after V lost 2 bases and J lost 10 bases. The length of the CDR3 is 14 residues. As DNA, the CDR3 is TGTGCCAGCAGCTTACACCCTAGCGGCTCGGAGCAGTTCTTC. Translation gives CASSLHPSGSEQFF.

V is TRBV7-9 and J is TRBJ1-3, with TRBD1 as a possible D gene (6 bases). Germline V lookup: CDR1 SEHNR, CDR2 FQNEAQ (reference sequence). Trimming took off 8 bases at V and 4 bases at J, with 15 bases between the two ends. The CDR3 totals 14 residues. CDR3: CASERTGTGNTIYF. For the CDR3, the DNA is TGTGCCAGCGAACGTACAGGGACGGGAAACACCATATATTTT.